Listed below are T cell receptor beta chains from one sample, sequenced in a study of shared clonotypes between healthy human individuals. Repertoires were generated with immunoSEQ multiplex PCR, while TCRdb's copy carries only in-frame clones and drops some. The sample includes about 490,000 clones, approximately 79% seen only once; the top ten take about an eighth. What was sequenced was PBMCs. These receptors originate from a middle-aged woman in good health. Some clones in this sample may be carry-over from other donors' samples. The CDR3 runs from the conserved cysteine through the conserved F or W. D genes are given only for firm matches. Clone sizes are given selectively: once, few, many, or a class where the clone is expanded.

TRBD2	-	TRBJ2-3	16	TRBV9	CASSRRLAGVRDTQYF	TGTGCCAGCAGCAGACGACTAGCGGGAGTAAGGGATACGCAGTATTTT
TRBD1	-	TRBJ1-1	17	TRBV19	CASNRGGGLSMNTEAFF	TGTGCCAGTAACCGAGGGGGCGGGCTCTCCATGAACACTGAAGCTTTCTTT
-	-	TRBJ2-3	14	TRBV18	CASSPWTPTDTQYF	TGTGCCAGCTCACCCTGGACTCCCACCGATACGCAGTATTTT
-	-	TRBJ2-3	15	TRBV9	CASSVRAGRGDTQYF	TGTGCCAGCAGCGTACGGGCCGGTCGAGGAGATACGCAGTATTTT
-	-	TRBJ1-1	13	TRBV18	CASSPSVDTEAFF	TGTGCCAGCTCACCGAGCGTGGACACTGAAGCTTTCTTT
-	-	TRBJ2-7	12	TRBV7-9	CASSLGDSYWYF	TGTGCCAGCAGCTTAGGTGACTCCTACTGGTACTTC
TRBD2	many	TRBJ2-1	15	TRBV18	CASSPPEAGYNEQFF	TGTGCCAGCTCACCACCGGAAGCGGGGTACAATGAGCAGTTCTTC
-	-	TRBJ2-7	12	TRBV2	CASSRDFPEQYF	TGTGCCAGCAGCCGGGACTTTCCCGAGCAGTACTTC
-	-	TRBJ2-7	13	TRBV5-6	CASSLDPSYEQYF	TGTGCCAGCAGCCTTGACCCCTCCTACGAGCAGTACTTC
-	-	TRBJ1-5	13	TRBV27	CASKVRADQPQHF	TGTGCCAGCAAGGTAAGGGCCGATCAGCCCCAGCATTTT
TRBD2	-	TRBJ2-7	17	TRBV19	CASSASGTSGESYEQYF	TGTGCCAGTAGTGCCTCCGGGACTAGCGGGGAATCCTACGAGCAGTACTTC
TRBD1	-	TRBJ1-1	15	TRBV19	CASSLYRGRNTEAFF	TGTGCCAGTAGTTTATACAGGGGGCGAAACACTGAAGCTTTCTTT
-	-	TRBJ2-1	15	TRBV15	CATSGFRWAYNEQFF	TGTGCCACCAGCGGTTTTAGGTGGGCATACAATGAGCAGTTCTTC
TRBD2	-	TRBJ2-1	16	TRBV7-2	CASSIGTSGSRNEQFF	TGTGCCAGCAGCATCGGGACTAGCGGGAGTCGGAATGAGCAGTTCTTC
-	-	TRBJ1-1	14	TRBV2	CASSLGGANTEAFF	TGTGCCAGCAGCCTAGGGGGAGCAAACACTGAAGCTTTCTTT
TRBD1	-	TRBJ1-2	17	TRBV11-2	CASSTLTSMGQGYGYTF	TGTGCCAGCAGCACTTTAACCTCCATGGGACAGGGGTATGGCTACACCTTC
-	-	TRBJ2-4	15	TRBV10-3	CAISSGALAKNIQYF	TGTGCCATTTCCTCAGGGGCTCTAGCCAAAAACATTCAGTACTTC
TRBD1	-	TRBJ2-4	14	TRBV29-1	CSVGTGGVPNIQYF	TGCAGCGTTGGGACAGGGGGCGTACCAAACATTCAGTACTTC
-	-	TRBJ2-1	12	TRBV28	CASSPQGYEQFF	TGTGCCAGCAGCCCGCAGGGCTATGAGCAGTTCTTC
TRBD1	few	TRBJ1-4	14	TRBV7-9	CASSPNQGGEKLFF	TGTGCCAGCAGCCCCAACCAGGGGGGTGAAAAACTGTTTTTT
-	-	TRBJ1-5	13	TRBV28	CASARQVNQPQHF	TGTGCCAGCGCTCGGCAAGTCAATCAGCCCCAGCATTTT
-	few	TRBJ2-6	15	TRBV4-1	CASSQDGGGANVLTF	TGCGCCAGCAGCCAAGATGGGGGTGGGGCCAACGTCCTGACTTTC
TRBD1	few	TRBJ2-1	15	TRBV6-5	CASRTGTGEVNEQFF	TGTGCCAGCAGGACCGGGACAGGGGAGGTCAATGAGCAGTTCTTC
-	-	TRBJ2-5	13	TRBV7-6	CASSPGPRGTQYF	TGTGCCAGCAGCCCGGGCCCAAGGGGGACCCAGTACTTC
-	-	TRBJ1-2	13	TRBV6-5	CASSYRGFGGYTF	TGTGCCAGCAGTTACCGGGGATTCGGTGGCTACACCTTC
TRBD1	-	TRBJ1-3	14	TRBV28	CASTTGGEGNTIYF	TGTGCCAGCACCACAGGGGGCGAGGGAAACACCATATATTTT
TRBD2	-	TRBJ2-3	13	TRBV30	CAWNLAGGNTQYF	TGTGCCTGGAATCTAGCGGGAGGGAATACGCAGTATTTT
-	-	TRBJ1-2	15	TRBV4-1	CASSQDPVTSYGYTF	TGCGCCAGCAGCCAAGATCCGGTGACGAGCTATGGCTACACCTTC
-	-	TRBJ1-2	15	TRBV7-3	CASSLRGGRSYGYTF	TGTGCCAGCAGCTTAAGAGGGGGGCGCAGCTATGGCTACACCTTC
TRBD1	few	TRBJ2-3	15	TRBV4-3	CASSQDRGPSDTQYF	TGCGCCAGCAGCCAAGACAGGGGGCCCTCAGATACGCAGTATTTT
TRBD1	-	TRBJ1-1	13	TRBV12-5	CASGLEQGTEAFF	TGTGCTAGTGGTTTGGAACAGGGGACTGAAGCTTTCTTT
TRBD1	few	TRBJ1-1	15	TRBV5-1	CASSEGQADNTEAFF	TGCGCCAGCAGCGAGGGACAGGCCGATAACACTGAAGCTTTCTTT
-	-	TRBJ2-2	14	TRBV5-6	CASSFGFRGGELFF	TGTGCCAGCAGCTTTGGATTCAGGGGTGGGGAGCTGTTTTTT
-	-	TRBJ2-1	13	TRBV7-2	CASSALVPNEQFF	TGTGCCAGCAGCGCACTAGTGCCGAATGAGCAGTTCTTC
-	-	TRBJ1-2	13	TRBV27	CASSFGPEGGYTF	TGTGCCAGCAGTTTCGGACCCGAGGGGGGCTACACCTTC
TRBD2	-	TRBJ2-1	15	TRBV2	CASIRGLAGVSEQFF	TGTGCCAGCATCCGAGGACTAGCGGGAGTGAGTGAGCAGTTCTTC
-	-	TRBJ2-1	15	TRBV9	CASSADPSSYNEQFF	TGTGCCAGCAGCGCCGACCCGAGCTCCTACAATGAGCAGTTCTTC
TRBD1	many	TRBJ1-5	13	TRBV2	CASRRDRNQPQHF	TGTGCCAGCAGACGGGACAGAAATCAGCCCCAGCATTTT
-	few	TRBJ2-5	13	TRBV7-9	CASSEGSSRDTHF	TGTGCCAGCAGCGAGGGAAGTTCCCGGGACACCCACTTC
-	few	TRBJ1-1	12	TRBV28	CASKGGNTEAFF	TGTGCCAGCAAGGGTGGGAACACTGAAGCTTTCTTT
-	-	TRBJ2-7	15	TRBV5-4	CASSQSLGHSYEQYF	TGTGCCAGCAGCCAATCTCTAGGGCACTCCTACGAGCAGTACTTC
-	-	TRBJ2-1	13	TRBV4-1	CASSQDRVDEQFF	TGCGCCAGCAGCCAAGATCGGGTAGATGAGCAGTTCTTC
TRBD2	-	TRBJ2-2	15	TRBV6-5	CASSSGLAATGELFF	TGTGCCAGCAGTTCGGGACTAGCAGCGACCGGGGAGCTGTTTTTT
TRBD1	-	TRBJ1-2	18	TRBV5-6	CASRSRGRPNSRTYGYTF	TGTGCCAGCAGGTCCAGGGGGAGACCTAATTCCCGCACCTATGGCTACACCTTC
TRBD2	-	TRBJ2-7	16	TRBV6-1	CASSEMTLAGGDEQYF	TGTGCCAGCAGTGAGATGACCCTAGCGGGTGGTGACGAGCAGTACTTC
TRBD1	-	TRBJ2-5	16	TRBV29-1	CSALLLGQGFWETQYF	TGCAGCGCTTTACTCTTAGGACAGGGGTTTTGGGAGACCCAGTACTTC
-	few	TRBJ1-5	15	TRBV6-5	CASSYTGDSNQPQHF	TGTGCCAGCAGTTACACAGGAGATAGCAATCAGCCCCAGCATTTT
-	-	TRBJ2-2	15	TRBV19	CASSTPGPRAGELFF	TGTGCCAGTAGTACCCCCGGGCCCAGGGCCGGGGAGCTGTTTTTT
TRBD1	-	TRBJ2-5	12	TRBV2	CASSRTGETQYF	TGTGCCAGCAGTAGGACAGGAGAGACCCAGTACTTC
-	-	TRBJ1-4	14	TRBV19	CASSIGGSGEKLFF	TGTGCCAGTAGTATAGGTGGGAGTGGTGAAAAACTGTTTTTT
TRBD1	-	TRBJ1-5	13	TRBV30	CAWGTGSDQPQHF	TGTGCCTGGGGGACAGGGAGCGATCAGCCCCAGCATTTT
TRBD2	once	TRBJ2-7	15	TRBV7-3	CASSFAASGIYEQYF	TGTGCCAGCAGCTTCGCGGCTAGCGGTATCTACGAGCAGTACTTC
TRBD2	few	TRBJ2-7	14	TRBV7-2	CASSLRRERFEQYF	TGTGCCAGCAGCTTAAGGCGGGAGCGATTCGAGCAGTACTTC